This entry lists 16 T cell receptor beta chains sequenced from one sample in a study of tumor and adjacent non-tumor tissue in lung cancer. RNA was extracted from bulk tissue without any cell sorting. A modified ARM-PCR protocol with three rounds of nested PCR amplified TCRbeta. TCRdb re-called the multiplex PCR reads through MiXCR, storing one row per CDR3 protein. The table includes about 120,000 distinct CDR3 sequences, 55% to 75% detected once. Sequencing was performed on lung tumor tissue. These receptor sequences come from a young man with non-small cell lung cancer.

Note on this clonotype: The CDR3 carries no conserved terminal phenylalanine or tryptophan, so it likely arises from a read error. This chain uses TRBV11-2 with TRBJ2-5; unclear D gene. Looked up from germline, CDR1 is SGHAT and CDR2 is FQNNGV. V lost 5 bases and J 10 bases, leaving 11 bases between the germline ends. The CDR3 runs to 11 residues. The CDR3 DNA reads TGTGCCAGCAGCCCCGACGGAGACCAGTACTAC. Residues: CASSPDGDQYY.

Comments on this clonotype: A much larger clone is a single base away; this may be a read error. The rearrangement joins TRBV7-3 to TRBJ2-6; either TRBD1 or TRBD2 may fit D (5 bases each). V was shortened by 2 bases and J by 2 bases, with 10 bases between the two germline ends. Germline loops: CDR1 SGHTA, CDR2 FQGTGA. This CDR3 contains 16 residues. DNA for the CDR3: TGTGCCAGCAGCTTACACGGGGCTGCTGGGGCCAACGTCCTGACTTTC. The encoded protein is CASSLHGAAGANVLTF.

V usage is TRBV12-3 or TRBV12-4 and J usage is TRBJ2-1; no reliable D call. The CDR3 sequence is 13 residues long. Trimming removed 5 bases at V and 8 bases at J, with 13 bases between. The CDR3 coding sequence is TGTGCCAGCAGTCCTAGTGGTAGGGATGAGCAGTTCTTC. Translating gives CASSPSGRDEQFF.

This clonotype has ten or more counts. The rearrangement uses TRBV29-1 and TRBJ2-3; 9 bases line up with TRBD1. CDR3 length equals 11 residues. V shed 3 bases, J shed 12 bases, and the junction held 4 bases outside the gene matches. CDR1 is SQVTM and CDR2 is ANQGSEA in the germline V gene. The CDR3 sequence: CSVDRDRVQYF. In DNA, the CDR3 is TGCAGCGTTGACCGGGACAGGGTACAGTATTTT.

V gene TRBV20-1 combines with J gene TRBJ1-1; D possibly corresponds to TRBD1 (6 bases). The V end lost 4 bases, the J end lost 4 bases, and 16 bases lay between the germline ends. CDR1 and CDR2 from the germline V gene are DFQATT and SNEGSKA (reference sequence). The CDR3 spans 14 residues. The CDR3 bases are TGCAGTGCTAAGAGGGGGTGCTGGGCCACTGAAGCTTTCTTT. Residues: CSAKRGCWATEAFF.

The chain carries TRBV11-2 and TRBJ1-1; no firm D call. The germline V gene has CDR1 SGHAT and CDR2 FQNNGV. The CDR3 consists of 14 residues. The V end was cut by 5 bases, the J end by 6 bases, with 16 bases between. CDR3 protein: CASSIGTANAEAFF. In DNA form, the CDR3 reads TGTGCCAGCAGCATCGGCACAGCCAACGCTGAAGCTTTCTTT.

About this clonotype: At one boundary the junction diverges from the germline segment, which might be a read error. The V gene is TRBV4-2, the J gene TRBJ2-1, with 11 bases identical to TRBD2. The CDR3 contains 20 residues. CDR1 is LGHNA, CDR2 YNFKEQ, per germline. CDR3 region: CGSSQEELAGVPSSYNEQFF. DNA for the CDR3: TGTGGCAGCAGCCAAGAAGAACTAGCGGGGGTACCGAGCTCCTACAATGAGCAGTTCTTC.

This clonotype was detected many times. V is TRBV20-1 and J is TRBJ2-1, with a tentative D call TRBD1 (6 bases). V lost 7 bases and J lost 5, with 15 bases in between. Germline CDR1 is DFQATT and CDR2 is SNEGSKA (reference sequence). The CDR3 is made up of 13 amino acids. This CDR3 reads CSVSPGDHNEQFF. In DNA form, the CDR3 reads TGCAGTGTCTCCCCAGGGGACCACAATGAGCAGTTCTTC.

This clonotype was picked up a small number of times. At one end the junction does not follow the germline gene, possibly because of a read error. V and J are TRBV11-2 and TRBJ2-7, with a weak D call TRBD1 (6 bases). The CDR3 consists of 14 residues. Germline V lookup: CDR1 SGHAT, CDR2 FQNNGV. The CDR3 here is CVSRLGHRVGEQYF. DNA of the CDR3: TGTGTCAGCAGGCTGGGACACAGGGTAGGAGAGCAGTACTTC.

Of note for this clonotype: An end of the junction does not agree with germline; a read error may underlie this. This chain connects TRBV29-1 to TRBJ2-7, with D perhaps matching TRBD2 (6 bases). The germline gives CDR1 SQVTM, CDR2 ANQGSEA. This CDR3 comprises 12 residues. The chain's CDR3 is CSVVGGSHERYF. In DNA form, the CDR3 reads TGCAGCGTTGTCGGAGGGTCTCACGAGCGGTACTTC.

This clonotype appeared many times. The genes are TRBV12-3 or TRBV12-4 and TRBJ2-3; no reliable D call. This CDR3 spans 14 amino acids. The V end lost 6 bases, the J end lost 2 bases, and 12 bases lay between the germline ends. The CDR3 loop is CASRLWGTTDTQYF. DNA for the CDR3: TGTGCCAGCAGATTGTGGGGAACCACAGATACGCAGTATTTT.

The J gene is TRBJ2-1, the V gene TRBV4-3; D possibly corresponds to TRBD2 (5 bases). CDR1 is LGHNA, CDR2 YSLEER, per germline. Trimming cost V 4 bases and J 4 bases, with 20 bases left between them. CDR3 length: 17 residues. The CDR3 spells CASSPRVMGIGYNEQFF. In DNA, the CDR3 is TGCGCCAGCAGCCCGAGGGTCATGGGGATAGGGTACAATGAGCAGTTCTTC.

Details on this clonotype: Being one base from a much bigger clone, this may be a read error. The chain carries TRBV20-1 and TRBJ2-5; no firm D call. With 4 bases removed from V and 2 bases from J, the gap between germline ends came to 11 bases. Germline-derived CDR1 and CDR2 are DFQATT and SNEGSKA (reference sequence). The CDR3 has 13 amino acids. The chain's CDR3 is CSATWWQQETQYF. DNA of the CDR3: TGCAGTGCTACCTGGTGGCAGCAAGAGACCCAGTACTTC.

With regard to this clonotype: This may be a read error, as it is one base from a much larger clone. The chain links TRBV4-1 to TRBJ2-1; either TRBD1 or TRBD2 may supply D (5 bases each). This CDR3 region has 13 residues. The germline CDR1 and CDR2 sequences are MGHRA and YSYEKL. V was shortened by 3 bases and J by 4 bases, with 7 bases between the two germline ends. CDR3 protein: CASSHGAYNEQFF. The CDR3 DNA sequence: TGCGCCAGCAGCCACGGGGCGTACAATGAGCAGTTCTTC.

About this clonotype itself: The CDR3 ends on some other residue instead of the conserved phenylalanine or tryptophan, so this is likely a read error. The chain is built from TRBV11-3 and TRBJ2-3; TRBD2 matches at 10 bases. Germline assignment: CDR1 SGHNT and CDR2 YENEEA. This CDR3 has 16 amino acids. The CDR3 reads CAGSLRTSGITDTQYY. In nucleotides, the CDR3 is TGTGCCGGCAGCCTAAGGACTAGCGGTATCACAGATACGCAGTATTAT.

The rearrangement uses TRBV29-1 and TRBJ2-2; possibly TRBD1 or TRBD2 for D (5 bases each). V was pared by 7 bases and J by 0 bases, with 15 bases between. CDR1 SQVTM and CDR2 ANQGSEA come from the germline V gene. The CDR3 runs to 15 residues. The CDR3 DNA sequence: TGCAGCGGAGGATCTGGGGGTTCGAACACCGGGGAGCTGTTTTTT. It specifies CSGGSGGSNTGELFF.